This paragraph reports one TCR beta chain. The germline V gene has CDR1 SGHTA and CDR2 FQGNSA. There are 15 residues in the CDR3. V was clipped by 10 bases and J by 3 bases, with 22 bases between them. This entry belongs to a study of blood T cells in healthy people across ages. For the second PCR, which ran for roughly 7 to 11 cycles, a sample-barcoded 5' primer and a J-beta primer mix were used. CDR3-containing paired-end reads numbered at least 2.5 million in each sample. Each CDR3 protein is one row after TCRdb ran MiXCR on the 5' RACE reads. The sample comprises more than 1,000,000 distinct CDR3 sequences, under 30% of which are singletons, and 0.65% to 0.95% rests with the top ten. This sample also belongs to another study, concerning T cells of mothers and their children.

The receptor was isolated from a girl aged 2 to 10 in good health. The sample taken for sequencing was blood. V and J are TRBV7-2 and TRBJ2-7; maybe TRBD2 (6 bases). The CDR3 DNA reads TGTGCCACTTCCGGGCATTCGAGGGAGGACTACGAGCAGTACTTC. It translates to CATSGHSREDYEQYF. The variable domain in full, with the rest retrieved from reference TRBV7-2 and TRBJ2-7, is GAGVSQSPSNKVTEKGKDVELRCDPISGHTALYWYRQSLGQGLEFLIYFQGNSAPDKSGLPSDRFSAERTGGSVSTLTIQRTQQEDSAVYLCATSGHSREDYEQYFGPGTRLTVT.